This is a list of T cell receptor beta chains from one sample in a study of CD8 T cells in ankylosing spondylitis. TCRdb ran MiXCR on the 5' RACE reads and lists one entry per CDR3 protein. The table shows approximately 220,000 distinct CDR3 sequences, with under 30% occurring only once. The sequenced sample was blood, either unsorted or a sorted T cell fraction (not recorded which). These TCRs come from a male donor with ankylosing spondylitis or in good health (not recorded which). Both conserved end residues are part of each CDR3. D genes are given only for firm matches. Where a row states a size, it is once, few, many or the class of an expanded clone; other rows omit it.

>TRBV7-6|NA|NA|15|TRBJ2-5
CASSYLTGYQETQYF
TGTGCCAGCAGCTACTTGACAGGTTACCAAGAGACCCAGTACTTC
>TRBV5-1|few|TRBD2|15|TRBJ2-1
CASSVRTSRDNEQFF
TGCGCCAGCAGCGTGCGGACTAGCCGGGACAATGAGCAGTTCTTC
>TRBV21-1|many|NA|15|TRBJ2-3
CASSDWREQVDTQYF
TGTGCCAGCAGCGATTGGCGGGAGCAGGTAGATACGCAGTATTTT
>TRBV20-1|NA|TRBD1|14|TRBJ2-5
CSARDGQAGETQYF
TGCAGTGCTAGAGACGGACAGGCCGGGGAGACCCAGTACTTC
>TRBV10-3|NA|TRBD1|12|TRBJ2-5
CAISFDRVTQYF
TGTGCCATCAGCTTTGACAGGGTGACCCAGTACTTC
>TRBV6-4|few|NA|15|TRBJ2-1
CASSDSWGSYNEQFF
TGTGCCAGCAGTGACTCGTGGGGCTCCTACAATGAGCAGTTCTTC
>TRBV27|many|TRBD2|14|TRBJ2-5
CASSLGTNGETQYF
TGTGCCAGCAGTTTAGGGACTAATGGAGAGACCCAGTACTTC
>TRBV20-1|NA|NA|13|TRBJ2-2
CSARGDTSVELFF
TGCAGTGCTAGAGGTGACACCTCGGTAGAGCTGTTTTTT
>TRBV7-2|many|NA|16|TRBJ2-1
CASSLRKTPHQNEQFF
TGTGCCAGCAGCTTAAGGAAAACCCCACACCAGAATGAGCAGTTCTTC
>TRBV20-1|NA|TRBD1|17|TRBJ2-1
CSARGIYRDRVYNEQFF
TGCAGTGCTAGAGGTATCTACCGGGACAGGGTTTACAATGAGCAGTTCTTC
>TRBV6-2/TRBV6-3|NA|NA|15|TRBJ2-7
CASSYYTAFGREQYF
TGTGCCAGCAGTTACTACACAGCCTTTGGCCGGGAGCAGTACTTC
>TRBV7-2|NA|TRBD2|15|TRBJ2-1
CASSLSSGSYNEQFF
TGTGCCAGCAGCTTATCTAGCGGCTCCTACAATGAGCAGTTCTTC
>TRBV12-3/TRBV12-4|many|NA|15|TRBJ2-1
CASSWDRSGSQEQFF
TGTGCCAGCAGCTGGGACAGAAGCGGGAGCCAGGAGCAGTTCTTC
>TRBV28|NA|NA|14|TRBJ2-5
CASSFVAAEETQYF
TGTGCCAGCAGTTTTGTTGCGGCAGAAGAGACCCAGTACTTC
>TRBV3-1|few|NA|17|TRBJ2-1
CASCQDSSASSYNEQFF
TGTGCCAGCTGCCAAGATAGTTCCGCTAGCTCCTACAATGAGCAGTTCTTC
>TRBV9|few|TRBD2|16|TRBJ2-1
CASNPRTSGSSNEQFF
TGTGCCAGCAACCCCAGGACTAGCGGGAGCAGCAATGAGCAGTTCTTC
>TRBV7-2|many|NA|12|TRBJ2-3
CATRESTDTQYF
TGTGCCACCAGGGAGAGCACAGATACGCAGTATTTT
>TRBV29-1|many|NA|14|TRBJ2-2
CSVGAGSYTGELFF
TGCAGCGTTGGTGCGGGCTCCTACACCGGGGAGCTGTTTTTT
>TRBV12-3/TRBV12-4|NA|TRBD1|15|TRBJ2-1
CASSSDRGPHNEQFF
TGTGCCAGCAGTTCTGACAGGGGGCCTCACAATGAGCAGTTCTTC
>TRBV20-1|NA|NA|12|TRBJ1-1
CSVSYLNTEAFF
TGCAGTGTATCCTATCTGAACACTGAAGCTTTCTTT
>TRBV20-1|few|TRBD1|17|TRBJ2-6
CSAVGQGKLSGANVLTF
TGCAGTGCTGTAGGACAGGGAAAACTCTCTGGGGCCAACGTCCTGACTTTC
>TRBV12-3/TRBV12-4|many|NA|12|TRBJ1-1
CASSEGSGGTFF
TGTGCCAGCAGCGAGGGGAGCGGCGGTACTTTCTTT
>TRBV20-1|many|NA|15|TRBJ1-5
CSARDSTVPRSPQHF
TGCAGTGCTAGAGATAGCACGGTCCCTAGATCCCCCCAGCATTTT
>TRBV15|many|NA|14|TRBJ1-6
CATSRDRGISPLHF
TGTGCCACCAGCAGAGACCGGGGTATTTCACCCCTCCACTTT
>TRBV29-1|NA|TRBD2|13|TRBJ2-1
CSVVGRLAGVQFF
TGCAGCGTTGTAGGTCGTCTAGCGGGAGTTCAGTTCTTC
>TRBV20-1|NA|NA|13|TRBJ2-2
CSAPGQVAGELFF
TGCAGTGCCCCAGGGCAGGTGGCCGGGGAGCTGTTTTTT
>TRBV7-3|many|NA|15|TRBJ2-3
CASSETPIPSDTQYF
TGTGCCAGCAGCGAGACTCCTATACCTTCGGATACGCAGTATTTT
>TRBV6-1|many|NA|15|TRBJ2-7
CASAFGGGSSYEQYF
TGTGCCAGCGCCTTCGGGGGCGGGAGCTCCTACGAGCAGTACTTC
>TRBV4-3|NA|TRBD2|16|TRBJ2-2
CASSQDGSGSTGELFF
TGCGCCAGCAGCCAAGATGGTAGCGGGAGCACCGGGGAGCTGTTTTTT
>TRBV20-1|many|NA|16|TRBJ1-1
CSASSGQNLMNTEAFF
TGCAGTGCCTCAAGCGGGCAGAACCTCATGAACACTGAAGCTTTCTTT
>TRBV20-1|NA|NA|12|TRBJ2-7
CSAKRTNYEQYF
TGCAGTGCTAAAAGAACTAACTACGAGCAGTACTTC
>TRBV5-6|NA|NA|12|TRBJ2-2
CASSLFGGELFF
TGTGCCAGCAGCTTGTTCGGCGGGGAGCTGTTTTTT
>TRBV20-1|many|NA|11|TRBJ2-1
CSARKSWEQFF
TGCAGTGCTAGAAAGTCGTGGGAGCAGTTCTTC
>TRBV12-3/TRBV12-4|many|NA|16|TRBJ2-1
CASTGVGASSYNEQFF
TGTGCCAGCACCGGAGTCGGGGCTAGCTCCTACAATGAGCAGTTCTTC
>TRBV20-1|few|TRBD1|12|TRBJ1-2
CSARTDRAGYTF
TGCAGTGCTAGAACGGACAGGGCCGGCTACACCTTC
>TRBV11-2|few|TRBD2|18|TRBJ2-3
CASSLSGLAGSKSDTQYF
TGTGCCAGCAGCTTATCAGGACTAGCGGGATCGAAATCAGATACGCAGTATTTT
>TRBV6-5|many|TRBD2|12|TRBJ2-1
CASRGSGREQFF
TGTGCCAGCAGGGGTAGCGGGAGGGAGCAGTTCTTC
>TRBV29-1|NA|NA|12|TRBJ2-1
CSALAPVMEQFF
TGCAGTGCCCTGGCCCCGGTAATGGAGCAGTTCTTC
>TRBV10-3|many|NA|14|TRBJ2-7
CAISETRGSYEQYF
TGTGCCATCAGTGAGACTAGGGGCTCCTACGAGCAGTACTTC
>TRBV10-3|many|TRBD1|14|TRBJ2-7
CAISRSGQGYEQYF
TGTGCCATCAGTCGGTCGGGACAGGGCTACGAGCAGTACTTC
>TRBV7-2|many|NA|17|TRBJ2-2
CASSLGVDRANTGELFF
TGTGCCAGCAGCTTAGGGGTTGACAGAGCGAACACCGGGGAGCTGTTTTTT
>TRBV20-1|few|NA|14|TRBJ1-1
CSARDRRSNTEAFF
TGCAGTGCTAGAGACCGCAGGAGTAACACTGAAGCTTTCTTT
>TRBV12-3/TRBV12-4|many|TRBD2|15|TRBJ2-3
CASSPRTSVTDTQYF
TGTGCCAGCAGTCCAAGGACTAGCGTCACAGATACGCAGTATTTT
>TRBV29-1|NA|NA|12|TRBJ2-3
CSGGTSRDTQYF
TGCAGCGGGGGGACATCCAGGGATACGCAGTATTTT
>TRBV28|many|NA|14|TRBJ2-7
CASSLLGGDYEQYF
TGTGCCAGCAGTTTACTGGGCGGGGACTACGAGCAGTACTTC
>TRBV6-2/TRBV6-3|NA|TRBD2|13|TRBJ2-7
CASSRGLGLVQYF
TGTGCCAGCAGCCGAGGACTAGGATTGGTGCAGTACTTC
>TRBV20-1|NA|NA|14|TRBJ1-1
CSARDPASYTEAFF
TGCAGTGCTAGAGATCCGGCCTCGTACACTGAAGCTTTCTTT
>TRBV20-1|few|NA|15|TRBJ2-6
CSARDSSSGANVLTF
TGCAGTGCTAGAGATTCCAGCTCTGGGGCCAACGTCCTGACTTTC
>TRBV20-1|many|NA|13|TRBJ1-6
CSALPPGNSPLHF
TGCAGTGCCTTACCACCCGGGAATTCACCCCTCCACTTT
>TRBV29-1|NA|TRBD2|14|TRBJ2-1
CSVESGRAFNEQFF
TGCAGCGTTGAGAGCGGGAGGGCGTTCAATGAGCAGTTCTTC
>TRBV6-5|few|NA|8|TRBJ2-7
CASSSDTF
TGTGCCAGCAGTTCGGACACGTTC
>TRBV4-2|NA|NA|15|TRBJ2-7
CASGFGLLGSHEQYF
TGTGCCAGCGGCTTCGGGCTCCTGGGGAGCCACGAGCAGTACTTC
>TRBV4-2|many|NA|17|TRBJ2-7
CASSQDLAAENYYEQYF
TGTGCCAGCAGCCAAGATCTCGCCGCCGAGAATTACTACGAGCAGTACTTC